A selection of T cell receptor beta chains follows, all from one sample in a study of OX40 agonist ivuxolimab in advanced cancers. The assay was immunoSEQ multiplex PCR, and TCRdb's table has in-frame clones only and misses some. The data hold over 50,000 clones, with more than 65% observed a single time. The source was CD4+ or CD8+ T cells sorted from blood, collected in a trial of the OX40 agonist ivuxolimab. These receptors all come from an adult with an advanced solid tumor such as melanoma, head and neck, liver or kidney cancer. CDR3s leave out the opening cysteine and the closing phenylalanine or tryptophan.

V gene: TRBV7-6; J gene: TRBJ1-1; CDR3 protein: ASSLNIGENTEAF
V gene: TRBV7-8; J gene: TRBJ2-7; CDR3 protein: ASSLLAGVHEQY
V gene: TRBV30; J gene: TRBJ1-1; CDR3 protein: AWRGRRESEAF
V gene: TRBV18; J gene: TRBJ1-2; CDR3 protein: ASSPSARAYGYT
V gene: TRBV19; J gene: TRBJ2-1; CDR3 protein: ASSVLGAGVYNEQF
V gene: TRBV5-4; J gene: TRBJ2-1; CDR3 protein: ASSLVGEGEQF
V gene: TRBV28; J gene: TRBJ2-1; CDR3 protein: ASSLIDSEQF
V gene: TRBV2; J gene: TRBJ1-1; CDR3 protein: ASKLGDTEAF
V gene: TRBV5-4; J gene: TRBJ2-5; CDR3 protein: ASSPAEDRVQETQY
V gene: TRBV7-2; J gene: TRBJ2-7; CDR3 protein: ASSSPGQGVAYEQY
V gene: TRBV19; J gene: TRBJ2-4; CDR3 protein: ASRDRDGKNIQY
V gene: TRBV10-1; J gene: TRBJ2-1; CDR3 protein: ASSEVQGGVNEQF
V gene: TRBV9; J gene: TRBJ1-6; CDR3 protein: ASSVFENSPLH
V gene: TRBV28; J gene: TRBJ2-1; CDR3 protein: ASSPGTVGNEQF
V gene: TRBV7-3; J gene: TRBJ2-2; CDR3 protein: ASSFGGGATGELF
V gene: TRBV29-1; J gene: TRBJ2-7; CDR3 protein: SVAGQDTYEQY
V gene: TRBV10-2; J gene: TRBJ1-1; CDR3 protein: ASSVINTEAF
V gene: TRBV5-1; J gene: TRBJ2-3; CDR3 protein: ASSFTAGARDTQY
V gene: TRBV5-1; J gene: TRBJ1-4; CDR3 protein: ASSWRTGDEKLF